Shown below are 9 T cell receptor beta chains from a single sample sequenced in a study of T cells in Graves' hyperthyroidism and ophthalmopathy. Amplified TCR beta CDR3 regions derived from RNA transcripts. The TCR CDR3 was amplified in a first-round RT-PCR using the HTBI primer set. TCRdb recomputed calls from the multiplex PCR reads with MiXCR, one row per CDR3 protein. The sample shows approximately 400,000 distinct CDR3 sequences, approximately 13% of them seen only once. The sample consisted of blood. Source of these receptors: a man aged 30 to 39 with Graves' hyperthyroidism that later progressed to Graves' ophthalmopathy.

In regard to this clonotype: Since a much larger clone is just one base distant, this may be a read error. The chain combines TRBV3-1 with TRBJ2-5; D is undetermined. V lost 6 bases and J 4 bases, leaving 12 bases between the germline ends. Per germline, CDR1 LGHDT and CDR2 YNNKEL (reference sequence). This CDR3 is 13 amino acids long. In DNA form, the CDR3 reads TGTGCCAGCAGGCAGCACCCCAGAGAGACCCAGTACTTC. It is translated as CASRQHPRETQYF.

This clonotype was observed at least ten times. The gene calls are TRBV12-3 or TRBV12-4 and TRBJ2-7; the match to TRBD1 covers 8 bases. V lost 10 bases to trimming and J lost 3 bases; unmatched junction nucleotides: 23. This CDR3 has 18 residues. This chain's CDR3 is CATTGGRGAPQEFYEQYF. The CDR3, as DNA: TGTGCCACCACAGGGGGTAGGGGGGCCCCTCAGGAGTTCTACGAGCAGTACTTC.

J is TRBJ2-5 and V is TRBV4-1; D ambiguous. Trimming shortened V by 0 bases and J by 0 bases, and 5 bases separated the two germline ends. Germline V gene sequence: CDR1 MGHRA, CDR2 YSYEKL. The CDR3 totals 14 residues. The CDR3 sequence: CASSQDRYQETQYF. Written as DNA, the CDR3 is TGCGCCAGCAGCCAAGACAGGTACCAAGAGACCCAGTACTTC.

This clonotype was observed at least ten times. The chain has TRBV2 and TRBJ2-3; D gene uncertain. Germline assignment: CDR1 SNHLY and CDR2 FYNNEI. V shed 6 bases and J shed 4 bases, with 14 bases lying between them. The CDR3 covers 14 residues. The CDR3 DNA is TGTGCCAGCAGGGTCAAGGAAGGGTCAGATACGCAGTATTTT. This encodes CASRVKEGSDTQYF.

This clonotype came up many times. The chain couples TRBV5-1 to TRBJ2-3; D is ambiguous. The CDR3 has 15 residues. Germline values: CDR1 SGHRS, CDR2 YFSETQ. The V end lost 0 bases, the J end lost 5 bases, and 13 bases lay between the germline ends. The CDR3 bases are TGCGCCAGCAGCTTGGGAATAGGGCGAGGAGATACGCAGTATTTT. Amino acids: CASSLGIGRGDTQYF.

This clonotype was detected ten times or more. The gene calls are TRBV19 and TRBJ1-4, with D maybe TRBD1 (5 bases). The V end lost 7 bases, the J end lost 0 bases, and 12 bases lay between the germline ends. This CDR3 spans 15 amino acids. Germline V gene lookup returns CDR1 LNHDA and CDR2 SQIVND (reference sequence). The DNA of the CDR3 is TGTGCCAGTATGGGGCTCCGATCAACTAATGAAAAACTGTTTTTT. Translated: CASMGLRSTNEKLFF.

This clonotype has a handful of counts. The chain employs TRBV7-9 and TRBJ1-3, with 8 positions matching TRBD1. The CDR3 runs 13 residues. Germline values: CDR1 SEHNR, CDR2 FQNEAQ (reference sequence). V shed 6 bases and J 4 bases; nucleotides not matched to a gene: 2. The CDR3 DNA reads TGTGCCAGCAGACAGGGGGACGGAAACACCATATATTTT. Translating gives CASRQGDGNTIYF. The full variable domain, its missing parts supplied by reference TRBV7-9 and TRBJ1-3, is DTGVSQNPRHKITKRGQNVTFRCDPISEHNRLYWYRQTLGQGPEFLTYFQNEAQLEKSRLLSDRFSAERPKGSFSTLEIQRTEQGDSAMYLCASRQGDGNTIYFGEGSWLTVV.

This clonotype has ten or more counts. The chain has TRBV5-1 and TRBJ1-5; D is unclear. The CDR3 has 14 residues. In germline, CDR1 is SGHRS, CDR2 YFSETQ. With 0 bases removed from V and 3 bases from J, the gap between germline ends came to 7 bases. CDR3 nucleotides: TGCGCCAGCAGCTTGGCCAACGCCAATCAGCCCCAGCATTTT. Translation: CASSLANANQPQHF. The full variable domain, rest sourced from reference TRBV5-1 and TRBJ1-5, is KAGVTQTPRYLIKTRGQQVTLSCSPISGHRSVSWYQQTPGQGLQFLFEYFSETQRNKGNFPGRFSGRQFSNSRSEMNVSTLELGDSALYLCASSLANANQPQHFGDGTRLSIL.

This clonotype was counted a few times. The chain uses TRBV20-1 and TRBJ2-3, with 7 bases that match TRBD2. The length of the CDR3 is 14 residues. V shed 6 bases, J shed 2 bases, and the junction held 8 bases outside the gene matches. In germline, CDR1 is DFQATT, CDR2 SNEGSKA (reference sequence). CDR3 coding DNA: TGCAGTGCCCTAAGCGGGGAGGCCACAGATACGCAGTATTTT. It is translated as CSALSGEATDTQYF.